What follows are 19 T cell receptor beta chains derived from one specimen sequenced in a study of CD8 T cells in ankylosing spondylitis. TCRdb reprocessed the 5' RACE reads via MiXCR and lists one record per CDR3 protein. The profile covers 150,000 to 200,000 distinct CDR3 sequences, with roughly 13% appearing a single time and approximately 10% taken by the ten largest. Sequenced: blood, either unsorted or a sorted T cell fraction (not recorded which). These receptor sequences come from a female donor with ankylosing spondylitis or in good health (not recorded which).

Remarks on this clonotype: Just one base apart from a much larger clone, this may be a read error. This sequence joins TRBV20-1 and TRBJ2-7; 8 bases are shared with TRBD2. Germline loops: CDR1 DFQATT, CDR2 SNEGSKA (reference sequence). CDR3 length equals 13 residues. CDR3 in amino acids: CSARGGSSYGQYF. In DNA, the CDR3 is TGCAGCGCCCGCGGGGGGTCTTCCTACGGGCAGTACTTC.

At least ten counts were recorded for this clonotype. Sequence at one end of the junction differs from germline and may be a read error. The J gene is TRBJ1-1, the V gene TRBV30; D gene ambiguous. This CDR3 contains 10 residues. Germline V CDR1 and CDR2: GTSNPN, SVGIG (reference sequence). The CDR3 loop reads CAWLGSLGIF. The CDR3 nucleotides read TGTGCCTGGCTTGGCTCCCTGGGGATCTTT.

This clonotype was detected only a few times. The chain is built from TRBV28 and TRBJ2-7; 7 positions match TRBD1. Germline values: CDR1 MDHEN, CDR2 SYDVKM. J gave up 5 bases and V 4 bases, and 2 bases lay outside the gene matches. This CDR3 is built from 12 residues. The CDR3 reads CASSSGQHEQYF. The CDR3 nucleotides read TGTGCCAGCAGTTCGGGACAGCACGAGCAGTACTTC. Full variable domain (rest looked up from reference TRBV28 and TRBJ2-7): DVKVTQSSRYLVKRTGEKVFLECVQDMDHENMFWYRQDPGLGLRLIYFSYDVKMKEKGDIPEGYSVSREKKERFSLILESASTNQTSMYLCASSSGQHEQYFGPGTRLTVT.

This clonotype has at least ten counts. In DNA, the CDR3 is TGTGCCAGCAGCGTAGGACTAGCGGGACCCCAGTTCTTC. Protein product: CASSVGLAGPQFF. The rearrangement links TRBV9 to TRBJ2-1, with TRBD2 matching over 11 bases. V was pared by 0 bases and J by 13 bases, with 3 bases of the junction left unmatched. CDR1 and CDR2 (germline): SGDLS, YYNGEE. This CDR3 is built from 13 residues.

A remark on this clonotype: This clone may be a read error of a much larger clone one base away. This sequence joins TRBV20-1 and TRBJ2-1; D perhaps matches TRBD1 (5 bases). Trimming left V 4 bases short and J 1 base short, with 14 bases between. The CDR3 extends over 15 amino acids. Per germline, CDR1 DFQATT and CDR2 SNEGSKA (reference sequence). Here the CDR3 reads CSAKIVGQSYNEQFF. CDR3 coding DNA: TGCAGTGCTAAAATAGTGGGGCAATCCTACAATGAGCAGTTCTTC.

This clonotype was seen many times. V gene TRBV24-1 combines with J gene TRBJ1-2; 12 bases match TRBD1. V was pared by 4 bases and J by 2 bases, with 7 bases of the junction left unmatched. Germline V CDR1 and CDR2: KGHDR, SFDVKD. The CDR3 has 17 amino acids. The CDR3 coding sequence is TGTGCCACCAGTGAACCCCGGGACAGGGGGCGCAACTATGGCTACACCTTC. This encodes CATSEPRDRGRNYGYTF.

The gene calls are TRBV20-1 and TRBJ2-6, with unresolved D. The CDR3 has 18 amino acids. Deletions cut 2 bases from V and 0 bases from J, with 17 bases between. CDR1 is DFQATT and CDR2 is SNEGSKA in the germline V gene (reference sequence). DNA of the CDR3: TGCAGTGCTAGATCTTTCCAGGACGTCGACTCTGGGGCCAACGTCCTGACTTTC. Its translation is CSARSFQDVDSGANVLTF.

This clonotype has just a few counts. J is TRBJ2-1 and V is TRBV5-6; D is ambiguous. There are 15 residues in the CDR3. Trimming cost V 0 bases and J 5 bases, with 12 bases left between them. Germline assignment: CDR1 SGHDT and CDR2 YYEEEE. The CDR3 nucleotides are TGTGCCAGCAGCTTGGCGGCTAGTTTAGACAATGAGCAGTTCTTC. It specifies CASSLAASLDNEQFF. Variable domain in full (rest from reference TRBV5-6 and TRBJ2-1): DAGVTQSPTHLIKTRGQQVTLRCSPKSGHDTVSWYQQALGQGPQFIFQYYEEEERQRGNFPDRFSGHQFPNYSSELNVNALLLGDSALYLCASSLAASLDNEQFFGPGTRLTVL.

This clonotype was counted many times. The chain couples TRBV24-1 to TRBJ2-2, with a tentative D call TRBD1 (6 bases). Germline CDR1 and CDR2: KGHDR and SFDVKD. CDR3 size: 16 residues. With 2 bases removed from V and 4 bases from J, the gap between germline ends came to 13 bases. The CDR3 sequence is CATSDSETGSTGELFF. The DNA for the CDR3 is TGTGCCACCAGTGATTCAGAAACAGGGAGCACCGGGGAGCTGTTTTTT.

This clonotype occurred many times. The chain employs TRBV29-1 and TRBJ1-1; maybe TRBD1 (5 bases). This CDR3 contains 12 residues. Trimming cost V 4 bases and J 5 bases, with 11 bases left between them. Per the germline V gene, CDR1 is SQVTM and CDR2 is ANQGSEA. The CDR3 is CSVVGHRTEAFF. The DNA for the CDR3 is TGCAGCGTTGTCGGACATCGGACTGAAGCTTTCTTT. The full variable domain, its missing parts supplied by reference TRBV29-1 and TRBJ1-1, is SAVISQKPSRDICQRGTSLTIQCQVDSQVTMMFWYRQQPGQSLTLIATANQGSEATYESGFVIDKFPISRPNLTFSTLTVSNMSPEDSSIYLCSVVGHRTEAFFGQGTRLTVV.

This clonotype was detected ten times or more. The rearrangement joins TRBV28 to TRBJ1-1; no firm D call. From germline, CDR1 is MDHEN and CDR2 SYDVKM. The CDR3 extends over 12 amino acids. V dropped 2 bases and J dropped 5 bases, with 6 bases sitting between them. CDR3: CASSLQETEAFF. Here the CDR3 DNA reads TGTGCCAGCAGTTTACAGGAAACTGAAGCTTTCTTT.

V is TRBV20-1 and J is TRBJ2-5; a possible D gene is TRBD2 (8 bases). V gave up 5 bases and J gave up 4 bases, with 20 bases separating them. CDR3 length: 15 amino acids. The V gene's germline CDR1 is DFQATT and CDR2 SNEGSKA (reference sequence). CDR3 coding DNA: TGCAGTGCTTCCGACCCACGGGAGGGGGCAGAGACCCAGTACTTC. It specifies CSASDPREGAETQYF.

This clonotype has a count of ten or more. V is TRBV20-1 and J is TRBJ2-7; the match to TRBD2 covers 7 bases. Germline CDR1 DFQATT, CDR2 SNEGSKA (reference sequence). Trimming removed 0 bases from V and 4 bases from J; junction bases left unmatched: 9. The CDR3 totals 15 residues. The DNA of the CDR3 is TGCAGTGCTAGAGATCAGGCGGGAGTCTGGTACGAGCAGTACTTC. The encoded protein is CSARDQAGVWYEQYF.

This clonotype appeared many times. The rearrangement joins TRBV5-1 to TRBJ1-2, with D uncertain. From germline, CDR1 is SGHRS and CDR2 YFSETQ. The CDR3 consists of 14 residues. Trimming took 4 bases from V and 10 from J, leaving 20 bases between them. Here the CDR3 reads CASSPQVGASVYTF. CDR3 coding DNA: TGCGCCAGCAGCCCCCAAGTTGGTGCAAGTGTCTACACCTTC.

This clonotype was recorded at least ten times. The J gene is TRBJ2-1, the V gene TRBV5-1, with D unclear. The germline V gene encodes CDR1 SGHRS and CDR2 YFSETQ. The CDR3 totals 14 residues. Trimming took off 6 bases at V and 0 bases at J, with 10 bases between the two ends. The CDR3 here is CASTLLSSYNEQFF. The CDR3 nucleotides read TGCGCCAGCACTCTTCTGAGCTCCTACAATGAGCAGTTCTTC. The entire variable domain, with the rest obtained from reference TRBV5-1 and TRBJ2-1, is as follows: KAGVTQTPRYLIKTRGQQVTLSCSPISGHRSVSWYQQTPGQGLQFLFEYFSETQRNKGNFPGRFSGRQFSNSRSEMNVSTLELGDSALYLCASTLLSSYNEQFFGPGTRLTVL.

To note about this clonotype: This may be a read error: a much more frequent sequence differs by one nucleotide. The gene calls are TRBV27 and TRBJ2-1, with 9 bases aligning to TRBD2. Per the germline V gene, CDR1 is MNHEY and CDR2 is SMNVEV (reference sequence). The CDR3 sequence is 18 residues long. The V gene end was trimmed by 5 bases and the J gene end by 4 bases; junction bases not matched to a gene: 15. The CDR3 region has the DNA TGTGCCAGCAGTATGGGGGGGGTAGCGGGAGTGAAATACAATGAGCAGTTCTTC. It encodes CASSMGGVAGVKYNEQFF.

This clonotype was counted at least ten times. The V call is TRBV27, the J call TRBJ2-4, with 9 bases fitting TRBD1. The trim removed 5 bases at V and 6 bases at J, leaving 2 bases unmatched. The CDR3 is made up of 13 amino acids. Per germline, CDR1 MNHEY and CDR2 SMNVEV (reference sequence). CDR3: CASSGTGRNIQYF. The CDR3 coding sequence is TGTGCCAGCAGTGGGACAGGGAGAAACATTCAGTACTTC.

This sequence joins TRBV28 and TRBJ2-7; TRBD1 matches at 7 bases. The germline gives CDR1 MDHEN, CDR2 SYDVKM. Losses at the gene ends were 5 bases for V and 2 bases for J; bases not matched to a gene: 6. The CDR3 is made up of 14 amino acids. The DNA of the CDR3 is TGTGCCAGCAGTCTAGACAGGGCACCCTACGAGCAGTACTTC. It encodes CASSLDRAPYEQYF.

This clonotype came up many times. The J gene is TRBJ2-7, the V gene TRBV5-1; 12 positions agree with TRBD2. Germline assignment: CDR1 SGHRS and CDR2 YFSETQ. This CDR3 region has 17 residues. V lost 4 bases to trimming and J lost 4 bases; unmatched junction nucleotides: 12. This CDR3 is CASSLVPSLAGGYEQYF. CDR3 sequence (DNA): TGCGCCAGCAGCCTAGTTCCTTCACTAGCGGGAGGTTACGAGCAGTACTTC.